These 10 T cell receptor beta chains were all obtained from the same sample, sequenced in a study of T cells in Graves' hyperthyroidism and ophthalmopathy. The TCR beta CDR3 regions underwent amplification using RNA transcripts as the source. Initially, a first-round RT-PCR of the TCR CDR3 employed the HTBI primer set. Using its own MiXCR run on the multiplex PCR reads, TCRdb lists one record per CDR3 protein. The sample records 450,000 to 650,000 distinct CDR3 sequences, about 15% being singletons. The sequencing input was blood. These receptors were obtained from a young woman with Graves' ophthalmopathy.

This clonotype was recorded a few times. This rearrangement joins TRBV30 to TRBJ2-6; weak D call: TRBD1 (6 bases). Germline V lookup: CDR1 GTSNPN, CDR2 SVGIG (reference sequence). V lost 1 base to trimming and J lost 3 bases, with 7 bases between them. There are 14 residues in the CDR3. The CDR3 sequence is CAWSGGHGANVLTF. The DNA for the CDR3 is TGTGCCTGGAGTGGGGGGCATGGGGCCAACGTCCTGACTTTC.

Regarding this clonotype: Possible read error: a much larger clone is one base away. The chain employs TRBV13 and TRBJ1-1, with D maybe TRBD1 (5 bases). V was trimmed by 5 bases and J by 4 bases, leaving 14 bases between them. The CDR3 consists of 14 residues. The germline gives CDR1 PRHDT, CDR2 FYEKMQ (reference sequence). In DNA, the CDR3 is TGTGCCAGCAGCCCAGGACAACCCTCCACTGAAGCTTTCTTT. Translating it yields CASSPGQPSTEAFF.

V gene TRBV28 combines with J gene TRBJ1-4; maybe TRBD1 (6 bases). The length of the CDR3 is 14 residues. Looked up from germline, CDR1 is MDHEN and CDR2 is SYDVKM. V was clipped by 6 bases and J by 7 bases, with 15 bases between them. For the CDR3, the DNA is TGTGCCAGCAGCCCCGTGGGGGCGGTTGAAAAACTGTTTTTT. Translation: CASSPVGAVEKLFF.

This clonotype was counted a few times. The chain joins TRBV27 to TRBJ2-3, with 9 bases identical to TRBD1. This CDR3 is built from 15 residues. Per the germline V gene, CDR1 is MNHEY and CDR2 is SMNVEV (reference sequence). V was clipped by 5 bases and J by 4 bases; unmatched bases: 7. CDR3 loop: CASSAGTGLSDTQYF. Here the CDR3 DNA reads TGTGCCAGCAGTGCAGGGACAGGGTTATCAGATACGCAGTATTTT.

The chain uses TRBV24-1 and TRBJ1-3; TRBD1 is a possible D gene (6 bases). Trimming took off 5 bases at V and 0 bases at J, with 10 bases between the two ends. There are 15 residues in the CDR3. The germline gives CDR1 KGHDR, CDR2 SFDVKD. DNA of the CDR3: TGTGCCACCAGTGCTACAGGGTCCTCTGGAAACACCATATATTTT. Its protein product is CATSATGSSGNTIYF.

This chain connects TRBV20-1 to TRBJ1-1, with D unresolved. Trimming left V 6 bases short and J 6 bases short, with 8 bases between. Per germline, CDR1 DFQATT and CDR2 SNEGSKA (reference sequence). This CDR3 has 10 residues. In nucleotides, the CDR3 is TGCAGTGCCCAAAACGCTGAAGCTTTCTTT. Translating gives CSAQNAEAFF.

Many counts were recorded for this clonotype. The chain carries TRBV30 and TRBJ2-1, with D possibly being TRBD2 (5 bases). CDR3 size: 13 residues. From germline, CDR1 is GTSNPN and CDR2 SVGIG (reference sequence). Trimming pared 4 bases from V and 6 bases from J, leaving 13 bases between. The CDR3 reads CAWNPGMGNEQFF. The CDR3, as DNA: TGTGCCTGGAACCCCGGGATGGGCAATGAGCAGTTCTTC. The variable domain in full, with the rest retrieved from reference TRBV30 and TRBJ2-1, is SQTIHQWPATLVQPVGSPLSLECTVEGTSNPNLYWYRQAAGRGLQLLFYSVGIGQISSEVPQNLSASRPQDRQFILSSKKLLLSDSGFYLCAWNPGMGNEQFFGPGTRLTVL.

Regarding this clonotype: A much larger clone lies a single base off, so this may be a read error. The rearrangement uses TRBV20-1 and TRBJ1-5, with a tentative D call TRBD1 (5 bases). This CDR3 is built from 13 residues. Looked up from germline, CDR1 is DFQATT and CDR2 is SNEGSKA (reference sequence). CDR3 nucleotide sequence: TGCAGTGCTATGGGGACTGTCAATCAGCCCCGGCATTTT. Amino acids: CSAMGTVNQPRHF.

This chain connects TRBV5-1 to TRBJ2-1; D is perhaps TRBD1 or TRBD2 (5 bases each). V lost 6 bases and J 3 bases, leaving 13 bases between the germline ends. The CDR3 extends over 14 amino acids. Germline V gene data show CDR1 as SGHRS and CDR2 as YFSETQ. The CDR3 DNA follows: TGCGCCAGCAACCATGGGACGAGCTACAATGAGCAGTTCTTC. Protein product: CASNHGTSYNEQFF.

This clonotype was detected only a few times. The chain employs TRBV10-3 and TRBJ2-5, with D perhaps TRBD2 (6 bases). The CDR3 is made up of 13 amino acids. With 4 bases removed from V and 5 bases from J, the gap between germline ends came to 11 bases. In germline, CDR1 is ENHRY, CDR2 SYGVKD. The CDR3: CAISVKGGETQYF. The CDR3, as DNA: TGTGCCATCAGTGTAAAAGGAGGGGAGACCCAGTACTTC.